This TCR beta chain was captured in a study of early T cells in non-severe SARS-CoV-2 infection. This clonotype was detected a few times. Attachment of unique molecular identifiers to individual cDNA molecules was performed. TCRdb recomputed calls from the 5' RACE reads with MiXCR, one row per CDR3 protein. Of roughly 88,000 distinct CDR3 sequences in the sample, approximately 15% are singletons; the top ten hold 5% to 7%. CDR3 length: 19 residues. Germline V CDR1 and CDR2: SGHTA, FQGNSA. The trim removed 1 base at V and 0 bases at J, leaving 9 bases unmatched. The sequenced material came from whole blood. This TCR was sampled from an adult who was a healthcare worker with PCR-confirmed SARS-CoV-2 infection or an uninfected control (not recorded which). This chain joins TRBV7-2 and TRBJ2-1; 10 nucleotides agree with TRBD2. In DNA form, the CDR3 reads TGTGCCAGCAGCTTAGAGAGTTATAGCGGGAGGAGCTCCTACAATGAGCAGTTCTTC. It specifies CASSLESYSGRSSYNEQFF.